Presented here are 20 T cell receptor beta chains from one specimen sequenced in a study of blood T cell repertoires in COVID-19 (dated by TCRdb to 2018 to 2021). The library came from the immunoSEQ multiplex PCR assay. In TCRdb, the immuneACCESS table is reduced to in-frame sequences with V and J assigned. These tables do not hold every clone; where another copy was compared, an unresolved V gene accounts for under half, and the others remain unexplained. The sample table shows under 200,000 clones, and 65% to 90% are seen once. The ten largest clones represent 1.5% of the sample. Material for sequencing was peripheral blood. The receptors derive from a human donor in a cohort sampled during active COVID-19.

The J gene is TRBJ2-6, the V gene TRBV28, with TRBD1 matching 8 bases. V trimming: 4 bases; J trimming: 2 bases; junction bases outside the gene matches: 1. CDR1 is MDHEN and CDR2 is SYDVKM in the germline V gene. This CDR3 has 15 residues. The CDR3 DNA reads as TGTGCCAGCAGTTCCAGGGGGCCTGGGGCCAACGTCCTGACTTTC. Its translation: CASSSRGPGANVLTF.

The chain has TRBV7-3 and TRBJ2-6; D might be TRBD1 (5 bases). There are 17 residues in the CDR3. In germline, CDR1 is SGHTA, CDR2 FQGTGA. Trimming pared 0 bases from V and 4 bases from J, leaving 13 bases between. CDR3: CASSLTARVSGANVLTF. CDR3 DNA: TGTGCCAGCAGCTTAACGGCCAGGGTCTCCGGGGCCAACGTCCTGACTTTC.

J is TRBJ2-7 and V is TRBV3-1 (or the pseudogene TRBV3-2), with a tentative D call TRBD1 (6 bases). V lost 2 bases, J lost 0 bases, and 11 bases lay in between. Germline CDR1 and CDR2: LGHDT and YNNKEL (reference sequence). The CDR3 runs to 15 residues. CDR3 amino acids: CASSQIRGVSYEQYF. CDR3 in DNA: TGTGCCAGCAGCCAAATCAGGGGTGTCTCCTACGAGCAGTACTTC.

V gene TRBV25-1 combines with J gene TRBJ2-7, with TRBD1 matching over 7 bases. The CDR3 has 14 residues. Trimming at V came to 8 bases and at J to 7 bases, leaving 14 bases not matched to a gene. Per the germline V gene, CDR1 is MGHDK and CDR2 is SYGVNS. The DNA of the CDR3 is TGTGCCAGCCGACAGACAGGGACCTCAGGGGAGCAGTACTTC. Protein sequence: CASRQTGTSGEQYF.

This clone was seen only a few times. The chain combines TRBV27 with TRBJ2-7; tentatively, D is TRBD1 (5 bases). CDR3 length: 15 amino acids. Trimming removed 4 bases at V and 3 bases at J, with 16 bases between. CDR1 is MNHEY, CDR2 SMNVEV, per germline (reference sequence). The CDR3 DNA is TGTGCCAGCAGTTCCGCGACAGAATCCCTCTACGAGCAGTACTTC. This translates into CASSSATESLYEQYF.

The rearrangement joins TRBV3-1 (or the pseudogene TRBV3-2) to TRBJ1-2; D uncertain. The V end was cut by 0 bases, the J end by 7 bases, with 3 bases between. The CDR3 totals 11 residues. Germline loops: CDR1 LGHDT, CDR2 YNNKEL (reference sequence). CDR3 nucleotide sequence: TGTGCCAGCAGCCAAGATCTTGGCTACACCTTC. This sequence encodes CASSQDLGYTF.

The chain is built from TRBV18 and TRBJ2-2; 12 bases fit TRBD2. Losses at the gene ends were 4 bases for V and 4 bases for J; bases not matched to a gene: 1. The length of the CDR3 is 15 residues. The V gene's germline CDR1 is KGHSH and CDR2 LQKENI. In DNA, the CDR3 is TGTGCCAGCTCACGGGGACTAGCGGGCACCGGGGAGCTGTTTTTT. This translates into CASSRGLAGTGELFF.

The chain recombines TRBV23-1 with TRBJ2-7, with D maybe TRBD2 (6 bases). TRBV23-1 belongs to the ORF category, with a function that is uncertain. Between the trimmed V and J ends, which lost 0 bases and 2 bases, there was a span of 11 bases. This CDR3 spans 15 amino acids. CDR3 nucleotides: TGCGCCAGCAGTCAATCGGGAGGCAGCGCCTACGAGCAGTACTTC. Encoded protein: CASSQSGGSAYEQYF.

This clone was found a few times. The chain employs TRBV2 and TRBJ1-2; TRBD1 matches 10 bases. The germline V gene encodes CDR1 SNHLY and CDR2 FYNNEI. Trimming cost V 6 bases and J 6 bases; bases outside gene matches: 4. The CDR3 is 13 amino acids. The CDR3 DNA reads as TGTGCCAGCAGCCCGGACAGGGGGAATGGCTACACCTTC. Amino acid sequence: CASSPDRGNGYTF.

The chain uses TRBV10-2 and TRBJ2-1, with TRBD2 identical over 10 bases. There are 14 residues in the CDR3. J gave up 9 bases and V 2 bases, and 4 bases lay outside the gene matches. Germline V CDR1 and CDR2: WSHSY, SAAADI. CDR3 sequence: CASSELAGATEQFF. Here the CDR3 DNA reads TGCGCCAGCAGTGAGCTAGCGGGAGCAACTGAGCAGTTCTTC.

Comment on this clone: Other DNA sequences in the sample encode the same CDR3. The rearrangement joins TRBV5-1 to TRBJ1-6, with a possible D match to TRBD1 (6 bases). Germline V gene lookup returns CDR1 SGHRS and CDR2 YFSETQ. The length of the CDR3 is 19 residues. The ends were cut back, 4 bases at V and 6 bases at J, with 26 bases in the middle. CDR3 protein: CASSIPCPRTAICNSPLHF. In DNA, the CDR3 is TGCGCCAGCAGCATACCCTGTCCAAGGACAGCCATTTGTAATTCACCCCTCCACTTT.

The gene calls are TRBV2 and TRBJ2-6; 10 bases map to TRBD2. The V gene's germline CDR1 is SNHLY and CDR2 FYNNEI. The CDR3 length is 17 residues. The J segment lost 4 bases and the V segment lost 3 bases, leaving 6 bases of the junction unmatched. CDR3 in amino acids: CASSEVSGRSGANVLTF. CDR3 nucleotide sequence: TGTGCCAGCAGTGAGGTTAGCGGGAGGTCCGGGGCCAACGTCCTGACTTTC. The entire variable domain, with the rest obtained from reference TRBV2 and TRBJ2-6, is as follows: EPEVTQTPSHQVTQMGQEVILRCVPISNHLYFYWYRQILGQKVEFLVSFYNNEISEKSEIFDDQFSVERPDGSNFTLKIRSTKLEDSAMYFCASSEVSGRSGANVLTFGAGSRLTVL.

This clone was recorded a few times. The genes are TRBV7-9 and TRBJ2-1, with D possibly TRBD2 on 7 matching bases. Trimming removed 6 bases at V and 6 bases at J, with 15 bases between. The CDR3 is 14 amino acids. The germline V gene has CDR1 SEHNR and CDR2 FQNEAQ (reference sequence). In DNA form, the CDR3 reads TGTGCCAGCAGGTCCTGGCGGGGGCTCAATGAGCAGTTCTTC. Its translation is CASRSWRGLNEQFF.

The rearrangement joins TRBV7-2 to TRBJ1-4; 7 bases are shared with TRBD1. CDR1 is SGHTA and CDR2 is FQGNSA in the germline V gene. After removal of 3 bases from V and 5 bases from J, the junction contained 3 bases not matched to a gene. This CDR3 comprises 14 residues. This chain's CDR3 is CASSFTTGNEKLFF. CDR3 nucleotide sequence: TGTGCCAGCAGCTTTACGACAGGGAATGAAAAACTGTTTTTT. Combining the CDR3 with reference TRBV7-2 and TRBJ1-4 gives the whole variable domain GAGVSQSPSNKVTEKGKDVELRCDPISGHTALYWYRQSLGQGLEFLIYFQGNSAPDKSGLPSDRFSAERTGGSVSTLTIQRTQQEDSAVYLCASSFTTGNEKLFFGSGTQLSVL.

The rearrangement links TRBV5-1 to TRBJ2-2; D possibly corresponds to TRBD2 (5 bases). V was trimmed by 4 bases and J by 5 bases, leaving 6 bases between them. The CDR3 has 12 amino acids. CDR1 is SGHRS, CDR2 YFSETQ, per germline. CDR3 nucleotides: TGCGCCAGCAGCCCGGGGACCGGGGAGCTGTTTTTT. Encoded protein: CASSPGTGELFF.

This clone was detected only once. This chain connects TRBV27 to TRBJ2-2; TRBD2 agrees at 10 bases. Germline CDR1 reads MNHEY; CDR2 reads SMNVEV (reference sequence). Unmatched junction bases numbered 13, after V lost 3 bases and J lost 3 bases. The CDR3 contains 19 residues. CDR3 DNA sequence: TGTGCCAGCAGTTTTCGGGTCCCTAGCGGGAGACCGGACACCGGGGAGCTGTTTTTT. This gives the protein CASSFRVPSGRPDTGELFF.

The chain uses TRBV27 and TRBJ2-7; D call uncertain. Per germline, CDR1 MNHEY and CDR2 SMNVEV (reference sequence). The CDR3 is made up of 16 amino acids. The ends were cut back, 4 bases at V and 0 bases at J, with 16 bases in the middle. In nucleotides, the CDR3 is TGTGCCAGCAGTTCAAATAAGTGGGCCAGCTCCTACGAGCAGTACTTC. Protein product: CASSSNKWASSYEQYF.

This chain joins TRBV6-2 or TRBV6-3 and TRBJ2-7; D is uncertain. Trimming shortened V by 5 bases and J by 3 bases, and 5 bases separated the two germline ends. The V gene's germline CDR1 is MNHEY and CDR2 SVGEGT. The CDR3 runs 11 residues. The DNA of the CDR3 is TGTGCCAGCAGTCTGTACTACGAGCAGTACTTC. Encoded protein: CASSLYYEQYF.

The chain employs TRBV7-8 and TRBJ1-1; 7 bases are a match to TRBD1. Trimming at V came to 4 bases and at J to 4 bases, leaving 6 bases not matched to a gene. Germline V CDR1 and CDR2: SGHVS, FQNEAQ. There are 14 residues in the CDR3. The CDR3 sequence: CASSSQGMSTEAFF. CDR3 nucleotide sequence: TGTGCCAGCAGCTCACAGGGGATGAGCACTGAAGCTTTCTTT.

V is TRBV7-9 and J is TRBJ1-1; no definite D call. CDR3 length: 12 residues. V was shortened by 3 bases and J by 2 bases, with 4 bases between the two germline ends. Germline loops: CDR1 SEHNR, CDR2 FQNEAQ (reference sequence). CDR3 loop: CASSFGNTEAFF. In nucleotides, the CDR3 is TGTGCCAGCAGCTTTGGCAACACTGAAGCTTTCTTT.